This T cell receptor beta chain stems from a study of breast tumors, draining lymph nodes, adjacent tissues. TCRdb re-called the multiplex PCR reads with MiXCR, one entry per CDR3 protein. The sample includes approximately 22,000 distinct CDR3 sequences, approximately 60% seen only once; the top ten take 15% to 20%. Comment on this clonotype: Its antigen is unknown.

Study results and caveats: The lymph node origin of tumor T cells was framed as consistent with a hypothesis, not demonstrated. Compared with basal-like, luminal-like tumors shared significantly more repertoire with nontumor tissue. Most tumor T cells seemingly derive from lymph node, then expand in tumor. Compared with lymph nodes, tumors were less diverse; compared with nontumor tissue, more.

Deletions cut 1 base from V and 7 bases from J, with 8 bases between. The CDR3 totals 13 residues. Germline V gene lookup returns CDR1 SGHVS and CDR2 FNYEAQ. The chain employs TRBV7-6 and TRBJ1-3; D may be TRBD1 (5 bases). Sequencing was done on a sample of tumor-adjacent breast tissue. This sequence originates from a female donor with breast cancer. Some clones in this sample may be carry-over from other donors' samples. CDR3 in amino acids: CASSLGQRNTIYF. CDR3 coding DNA: TGTGCCAGCAGCTTAGGACAGCGCAACACCATATATTTT. The full variable domain, rest sourced from reference TRBV7-6 and TRBJ1-3, is GAGVSQSPRYKVTKRGQDVALRCDPISGHVSLYWYRQALGQGPEFLTYFNYEAQQDKSGLPNDRFSAERPEGSISTLTIQRTEQRDSAMYRCASSLGQRNTIYFGEGSWLTVV.